This TCR beta chain emerged from a study of shared clonotypes between healthy human individuals. Whole-study results and caveats: Among the subsets, naive ones generally showed larger estimated richness than memory ones. It was the non-shared clonotypes that had lower generation probabilities than clonotypes shared by all four donors.

CDR1 is SGHAT and CDR2 is FQNNGV in the germline V gene. CDR3 length equals 13 residues. Deletions cut 2 bases from V and 8 bases from J, with 9 bases between. As regards this clone: Antigen unknown.

Produced via immunoSEQ multiplex PCR; TCRdb's table is partial and in-frame only. In the table there are some 1 million clones, about 75% of which are singletons. Partitioning of CD4+ cells yielded a CD45RA+ naive subset and a CD45RA-negative memory subset. This rearrangement joins TRBV11-2 to TRBJ1-4; a weak D match, TRBD1 (5 bases). Specimen: memory CD4+ T cells sorted from blood. The subset denotes: CD45RA-negative fraction. This clonotype was sampled from a man between 18 and 29 years old in good health. DNA for the CDR3: TGTGCCAGCAGCTTATGGGGGAGAGAAAAACTGTTTTTT. It translates to CASSLWGREKLFF.